This T cell receptor beta chain came from a study of regulatory T cells in long-lasting Graves disease. The wider study: Persistence in Graves' disease required over 5 years of antithyroid drugs plus positive TSH receptor antibodies.

The time point: persistent/refractory GD, antithyroid drugs over 5 years with positive TRAb. RNA extracted from PBMCs served as the sequencing template. To make TCR beta libraries, researchers used iRepertoire HTBI primers and Arm-PCR of CDR3 regions. A single record per CDR3 protein comes from TCRdb applying MiXCR to the multiplex PCR reads. The sample has about 460,000 distinct CDR3 sequences; approximately 22% are singletons. The sample consisted of peripheral blood mononuclear cells (PBMCs), taken when the disease was refractory, from a patient treated with antithyroid drugs. This sequence originates from a female donor with Graves disease.

The CDR3 nucleotides read TGTGCCAGCAGCCACGGGGGAAGGGACAATGGCTACACCTTC. Encoded protein: CASSHGGRDNGYTF. The chain carries TRBV7-9 and TRBJ1-2; perhaps TRBD1 as D (6 bases). V lost 5 bases to trimming and J lost 6 bases, with 16 bases between them. This CDR3 has 14 residues. From germline, CDR1 is SEHNR and CDR2 FQNEAQ (reference sequence).